The 8 T cell receptor beta chains listed next were all sequenced from one sample in a study of cytomegalovirus exposure and HLA in healthy donors. The primer mix had 60 Vbeta and 13 Jbeta primers. Some clones are missing from TCRdb's copy, which holds only in-frame ones; the method was immunoSEQ multiplex PCR. The sample has some 90,000 clones, 78% seen once. The specimen sequenced was PBMCs. The receptors stem from a middle-aged woman in good health and CMV-seronegative.

This chain uses TRBV14 with TRBJ2-3, with 7 bases aligning to TRBD2. The CDR3 contains 15 residues. With V trimmed by 3 bases and J by 1 base, 4 bases remained unmatched. Germline lookup yields CDR1 SGHDN and CDR2 FVKESK. The CDR3 loop reads CASSHGLVGTDTQYF. DNA for the CDR3: TGTGCCAGCAGCCACGGACTAGTGGGCACAGATACGCAGTATTTT.

The chain has TRBV6-4 and TRBJ2-1; 11 bases fit TRBD2. V trimming: 2 bases; J trimming: 9 bases; junction bases outside the gene matches: 6. CDR1 is MRHNA and CDR2 is SNTAGT in the germline V gene. The CDR3 has 15 amino acids. CDR3 amino acids: CASSDLGLAVGEQFF. CDR3 nucleotides: TGTGCCAGCAGTGACCTGGGACTAGCGGTAGGTGAGCAGTTCTTC.

The chain links TRBV7-3 to TRBJ2-3; TRBD2 aligns across 10 bases. J was trimmed by 6 bases and V by 5 bases; bases with no gene match: 11. Looked up from germline, CDR1 is SGHTA and CDR2 is FQGTGA. This CDR3 is 16 amino acids long. The CDR3 DNA sequence: TGTGCCAGCAGCCCAAGCTTAGTAGCGGGAGGCGATACGCAGTATTTT. This gives the protein CASSPSLVAGGDTQYF.

The chain is built from TRBV28 and TRBJ2-7; D may be TRBD2 (6 bases). This CDR3 is 13 amino acids long. In germline, CDR1 is MDHEN, CDR2 SYDVKM. V dropped 8 bases and J dropped 5 bases, with 16 bases sitting between them. In DNA form, the CDR3 reads TGTGCCAGCCTTTCTCTGGGGGGTAACGAGCAGTACTTC. Translation gives CASLSLGGNEQYF. Drawing the rest from reference TRBV28 and TRBJ2-7, the complete variable domain is DVKVTQSSRYLVKRTGEKVFLECVQDMDHENMFWYRQDPGLGLRLIYFSYDVKMKEKGDIPEGYSVSREKKERFSLILESASTNQTSMYLCASLSLGGNEQYFGPGTRLTVT.

CDR3 nucleotide sequence: TGTGCCAGCAGGGCGGGACAGCAGGCCCCCTACGAGCAGTACTTC. It codes for CASRAGQQAPYEQYF. V and J are TRBV7-2 and TRBJ2-7; D might be TRBD1 (7 bases). Germline CDR1 is SGHTA and CDR2 is FQGNSA. Trimming took 6 bases from V and 2 from J, leaving 17 bases between them. The length of the CDR3 is 15 residues.

The chain couples TRBV10-3 to TRBJ2-7, with 10 positions matching TRBD2. The CDR3 extends over 15 amino acids. In germline, CDR1 is ENHRY, CDR2 SYGVKD. With V trimmed by 0 bases and J by 7 bases, 6 bases remained unmatched. Here the CDR3 DNA reads TGTGCCATCAGTGAGTCGCTAGCGGGAGCACGAGAGCAGTACTTC. It translates to CAISESLAGAREQYF.

V usage is TRBV27 and J usage is TRBJ2-1; 8 bases map to TRBD2. This CDR3 spans 15 amino acids. CDR1 is MNHEY, CDR2 SMNVEV, per germline (reference sequence). The J segment lost 1 base and the V segment lost 7 bases, leaving 6 bases of the junction unmatched. The CDR3 sequence is CASMPGGPSYNEQFF. The CDR3, as DNA: TGTGCCAGCATGCCGGGAGGGCCGTCCTACAATGAGCAGTTCTTC.

This clone was seen only once. This chain joins TRBV27 and TRBJ2-7, with 9 bases fitting TRBD1. The germline CDR1 and CDR2 sequences are MNHEY and SMNVEV (reference sequence). With V trimmed by 4 bases and J by 3 bases, 4 bases remained unmatched. This CDR3 contains 14 residues. As DNA, the CDR3 is TGTGCCAGCAGTTCCGGGACAGGGCTCTACGAGCAGTACTTC. Translating gives CASSSGTGLYEQYF.